One TCR beta chain is described in this entry. This sample is part of a study of blood T cell repertoires in COVID-19. Produced via immunoSEQ multiplex PCR; TCRdb's table is partial and in-frame only. The data hold roughly 310,000 clones, with approximately 90% observed a single time. CDR1 SNHLY and CDR2 FYNNEI come from the germline V gene. V was clipped by 6 bases and J by 5 bases; unmatched bases: 4. The CDR3 sequence is 13 residues long. This receptor was obtained from a woman in her thirties or forties who had recovered from COVID-19. Material: PBMCs or T cells enriched from blood (not recorded which). The chain couples TRBV2 to TRBJ2-7; 10 bases are a match to TRBD2. Written as DNA, the CDR3 is TGTGCCAGCAGGTTAGCGGGGGGCCACGAGCAGTACTTC. This translates into CASRLAGGHEQYF.